The 18 T cell receptor beta chains below were found in one sample sequenced in a study of blood T cell repertoires in COVID-19. Sequencing used immunoSEQ multiplex PCR; TCRdb keeps in-frame clones, though not all of them. The table has about 6,100 clones, around 80% seen once; the top ten hold over 7%. The sample taken for sequencing was peripheral blood. These receptors were obtained from a human donor with active COVID-19. The donor label of this sample is uncertain.

This clone has a single count. The J gene is TRBJ1-6, the V gene TRBV3-1 (or the pseudogene TRBV3-2), with 8 bases matching TRBD1. Germline CDR1 and CDR2: LGHDT and YNNKEL (reference sequence). The CDR3 runs to 14 residues. The V segment lost 4 bases and the J segment 11 bases; nucleotides outside the gene matches: 7. The CDR3 bases are TGTGCCAGCAGCCCGACAGGGGCTGGTGCACCCCTCCACTTT. Its protein product is CASSPTGAGAPLHF.

The V gene is TRBV7-3, the J gene TRBJ2-3; tentative D call: TRBD1 (5 bases). From germline, CDR1 is SGHTA and CDR2 FQGTGA. The CDR3 spans 14 residues. Between the trimmed V and J ends, which lost 0 bases and 1 base, there was a span of 5 bases. CDR3 sequence (DNA): TGTGCCAGCAGCTTAACAGGGGGCACAGATACGCAGTATTTT. Encoded protein: CASSLTGGTDTQYF.

The J gene is TRBJ1-2, the V gene TRBV3-1 (or the pseudogene TRBV3-2); the match to TRBD1 covers 7 bases. There are 17 residues in the CDR3. Trimming cost V 0 bases and J 6 bases; bases outside gene matches: 13. Germline values: CDR1 LGHDT, CDR2 YNNKEL (reference sequence). The CDR3 sequence is CASSQDLVGRGSHGYTF. In DNA form, the CDR3 reads TGTGCCAGCAGCCAAGATCTAGTGGGCAGGGGGTCGCATGGCTACACCTTC.

The rearrangement joins TRBV7-9 to TRBJ2-7; 8 nucleotides align to TRBD1. After removal of 5 bases from V and 4 bases from J, the junction contained 7 bases not matched to a gene. The CDR3 runs 14 residues. Germline loops: CDR1 SEHNR, CDR2 FQNEAQ (reference sequence). The CDR3 spells CASSLNRGAYEQYF. The CDR3 DNA sequence: TGTGCCAGCAGCCTGAACAGGGGGGCTTACGAGCAGTACTTC.

The chain has TRBV3-1 (or the pseudogene TRBV3-2) and TRBJ1-1, with D perhaps TRBD1 (5 bases). Germline CDR1 LGHDT, CDR2 YNNKEL (reference sequence). Trimming stripped 4 bases from V and 4 bases from J, with 13 bases between. The CDR3 has 14 residues. CDR3 in DNA: TGTGCCAGCAGCCTTAGATTCCAGGGCACTGAAGCTTTCTTT. Translating gives CASSLRFQGTEAFF.

A remark on this clone: The same CDR3 can be traced to other DNA sequences in this sample. The chain is built from TRBV18 and TRBJ2-7; 8 bases are shared with TRBD2. The CDR3 runs to 14 residues. J lost 3 bases, V lost 3 bases, and 4 bases had no gene match. Germline CDR1 reads KGHSH; CDR2 reads LQKENI. The CDR3 region is CASSPSGGGYEQYF. For the CDR3, the DNA is TGTGCCAGCTCACCGTCGGGGGGGGGCTACGAGCAGTACTTC.

The chain joins TRBV6-5 to TRBJ1-1; D is ambiguous. The CDR3 is 15 residues long. Germline loops: CDR1 MNHEY, CDR2 SVGAGI. The V and J ends lost 6 bases and 1 base respectively, with 15 bases between them. The CDR3 DNA is TGTGCCAGCAGCTTATCCCGACCGGGGAACACTGAAGCTTTCTTT. It specifies CASSLSRPGNTEAFF.

The chain is built from TRBV19 and TRBJ1-1; D perhaps matches TRBD1 (5 bases). The CDR3 consists of 14 residues. Germline V gene sequence: CDR1 LNHDA, CDR2 SQIVND (reference sequence). V was shortened by 7 bases and J by 4 bases, with 16 bases between the two germline ends. CDR3 nucleotide sequence: TGTGCCAGTACCAATTCGGGGGGAAGCACTGAAGCTTTCTTT. This translates into CASTNSGGSTEAFF.

As to this clone: Distinct nucleotide sequences in the sample also encode this CDR3. The rearrangement uses TRBV28 and TRBJ2-2; possible D gene TRBD2, 6 bases. CDR1 and CDR2 from the germline V gene are MDHEN and SYDVKM. The CDR3 contains 17 residues. V was shortened by 6 bases and J by 0 bases, with 17 bases between the two germline ends. The CDR3 nucleotides read TGTGCCAGCAGGTACTTCCCCGGGGGTCCGAACACCGGGGAGCTGTTTTTT. Translating it yields CASRYFPGGPNTGELFF.

This clone was recorded once. The rearrangement uses TRBV6-5 and TRBJ1-2; tentatively, D is TRBD1 (6 bases). This CDR3 comprises 15 residues. V lost 6 bases and J 3 bases, leaving 17 bases between the germline ends. Germline CDR1 and CDR2: MNHEY and SVGAGI. CDR3 sequence: CASRATRGIDYGYTF. CDR3 bases: TGTGCCAGCAGAGCGACCAGGGGAATAGACTATGGCTACACCTTC.

This clone was seen just once. The chain combines TRBV7-9 with TRBJ2-2; 7 nucleotides line up with TRBD2. The CDR3 is 16 residues long. V was pared by 5 bases and J by 2 bases, with 8 bases of the junction left unmatched. Per the germline V gene, CDR1 is SEHNR and CDR2 is FQNEAQ (reference sequence). The chain's CDR3 is CASSTTSTQNTGELFF. DNA for the CDR3: TGTGCCAGCAGCACGACTAGCACTCAAAACACCGGGGAGCTGTTTTTT.

CDR3 sequence: CASSQPGQLGELFF. The CDR3, as DNA: TGCGCCAGCAGCCAACCGGGTCAACTCGGGGAGCTGTTTTTT. V is TRBV4-1 and J is TRBJ2-2; D is uncertain. The germline CDR1 and CDR2 sequences are MGHRA and YSYEKL. The CDR3 consists of 14 residues. Trimming removed 2 bases from V and 7 bases from J, with 11 bases in between.

V gene TRBV7-3 combines with J gene TRBJ2-6; 8 nucleotides agree with TRBD1. Germline V gene data show CDR1 as SGHTA and CDR2 as FQGTGA. The CDR3 has 18 amino acids. The J segment lost 0 bases and the V segment lost 5 bases, leaving 9 bases of the junction unmatched. The CDR3 sequence is CASSPRDRSFSGANVLTF. In DNA, the CDR3 is TGTGCCAGCAGCCCCCGGGACAGGTCTTTCTCTGGGGCCAACGTCCTGACTTTC.

This clone has only a few counts. The chain couples TRBV4-3 to TRBJ1-4, with a tentative D call TRBD1 (5 bases). The CDR3 is 18 amino acids. V dropped 10 bases and J dropped 4 bases, with 28 bases sitting between them. Germline CDR1 LGHNA, CDR2 YSLEER. The CDR3: CAIDEQRGESEFNEKLFF. CDR3 nucleotide sequence: TGCGCCATAGATGAACAGCGGGGGGAATCGGAATTTAATGAAAAACTGTTTTTT.

Sample share makes this clone medium-sized. J is TRBJ2-3 and V is TRBV7-8; 10 positions agree with TRBD2. After removal of 4 bases from V and 2 bases from J, the junction contained 18 bases not matched to a gene. CDR1 is SGHVS, CDR2 FQNEAQ, per germline. The CDR3 is 20 amino acids. CDR3 region: CASSSSLGLAGVGHTDTQYF. The DNA for the CDR3 is TGTGCCAGCAGCTCGTCTTTAGGGCTAGCGGGAGTAGGGCACACAGATACGCAGTATTTT.

V usage is TRBV6-5 and J usage is TRBJ2-7; TRBD1 aligns across 10 bases. Per the germline V gene, CDR1 is MNHEY and CDR2 is SVGAGI. V gave up 6 bases and J gave up 2 bases; unmatched junction bases: 7. The CDR3 totals 15 residues. CDR3 sequence reads: CASSAAGTGAYEQYV. As DNA, the CDR3 is TGTGCCAGCAGCGCCGCCGGGACAGGGGCCTACGAGCAGTACGTC.

V usage is TRBV5-4 and J usage is TRBJ2-7, with D possibly being TRBD1 (5 bases). From germline, CDR1 is SGHNT and CDR2 YYREEE (reference sequence). The CDR3 totals 13 residues. The V end was cut by 5 bases, the J end by 1 base, with 10 bases between. In nucleotides, the CDR3 is TGTGCCAGCAGTCAAGACAGTTCCTACGAGCAGTACTTC. Translation: CASSQDSSYEQYF.

The CDR3 spells CASSFRPSGGFYGYTF. CDR3 DNA: TGTGCCAGCAGTTTTAGACCCTCAGGGGGCTTCTATGGCTACACCTTC. The chain combines TRBV28 with TRBJ1-2; 8 positions agree with TRBD1. The CDR3 covers 16 residues. The V gene end was trimmed by 3 bases and the J gene end by 4 bases; junction bases not matched to a gene: 10. Germline loops: CDR1 MDHEN, CDR2 SYDVKM.